This entry lists 23 T cell receptor beta chains sequenced from one sample in a study of T cells in Graves' hyperthyroidism and ophthalmopathy. RNA transcripts provided the source from which TCR beta CDR3 regions were amplified. TCR CDR3 regions were first amplified by RT-PCR with HTBI primers. MiXCR, run by TCRdb on the multiplex PCR reads, gives a single entry per CDR3 protein. The sample shows approximately 620,000 distinct CDR3 sequences, more than 11% of them seen only once. The sequenced sample consisted of blood. The receptors come from a woman in her thirties with Graves' hyperthyroidism that later progressed to Graves' ophthalmopathy.

There are many counts of this clonotype. The V call is TRBV12-5, the J call TRBJ2-5, with D perhaps TRBD2 (6 bases). V was clipped by 0 bases and J by 3 bases, with 11 bases between them. The CDR3 consists of 15 residues. The germline V gene encodes CDR1 LGHNT and CDR2 FRNRAP. The CDR3 DNA reads TGTGCTAGTGGTTTGGTAAGCGGGTTCAAAGAGACCCAGTACTTC. It codes for CASGLVSGFKETQYF.

This clonotype was counted ten times or more. This CDR3 is CASSLGPYLAGTTYEQYF. The CDR3 coding sequence is TGTGCCAGCAGCTTAGGACCCTACCTGGCGGGAACTACCTACGAGCAGTACTTC. The chain joins TRBV11-3 to TRBJ2-7, with D maybe TRBD2 (6 bases). Germline V gene data show CDR1 as SGHNT and CDR2 as YENEEA. The CDR3 contains 18 residues. Trimming took off 1 base at V and 2 bases at J, with 21 bases between the two ends.

The CDR3 sequence: CASTPGGTYGNTIYF. The DNA for the CDR3 is TGTGCCAGCACCCCTGGGGGGACCTATGGAAACACCATATATTTT. The chain couples TRBV6-1 to TRBJ1-3; TRBD1 is a possible D gene (5 bases). The CDR3 loop spans 15 amino acids. V lost 7 bases, J lost 3 bases, and 16 bases lay in between. Germline values: CDR1 MNHNS, CDR2 SASEGT.

This clonotype was observed at least ten times. The CDR3 bases are TGTGCCTGGAGTGTGGACTACCAAGAGACCCAGTACTTC. This sequence encodes CAWSVDYQETQYF. The rearrangement links TRBV30 to TRBJ2-5; possible D gene TRBD2, 5 bases. Trimming stripped 0 bases from V and 0 bases from J, with 5 bases between. Germline V gives CDR1 GTSNPN, CDR2 SVGIG (reference sequence). The CDR3 is 13 residues long.

This clonotype occurred many times. This chain joins TRBV7-3 and TRBJ2-1; D is uncertain. The CDR3 has 13 amino acids. With 3 bases removed from V and 7 bases from J, the gap between germline ends came to 10 bases. Germline loops: CDR1 SGHTA, CDR2 FQGTGA. In DNA, the CDR3 is TGTGCCAGCAGCTTTTATATAGATAATGAGCAGTTCTTC. Amino acid sequence: CASSFYIDNEQFF.

This chain connects TRBV4-2 to TRBJ2-5; D could derive from TRBD1 or TRBD2 (6 bases each). CDR3 size: 15 residues. Looked up from germline, CDR1 is LGHNA and CDR2 is YNFKEQ. V was trimmed by 0 bases and J by 5 bases, leaving 13 bases between them. The CDR3 loop is CASSQDRQGRETQYF. Written as DNA, the CDR3 is TGTGCCAGCAGCCAAGATCGGCAGGGGAGGGAGACCCAGTACTTC.

The chain joins TRBV3-1 to TRBJ2-6; 7 nucleotides line up with TRBD2. This CDR3 contains 17 residues. Germline CDR1 LGHDT, CDR2 YNNKEL (reference sequence). V shed 3 bases and J 1 base; nucleotides not matched to a gene: 6. For the CDR3, the DNA is TGTGCCAGCAGCCATCGATTACTAGCGTCTGGGGCCAACGTCCTGACTTTC. It is translated as CASSHRLLASGANVLTF.

This clonotype showed up many times. The chain carries TRBV12-3 or TRBV12-4 and TRBJ2-1, with 16 bases identical to TRBD2. This CDR3 has 17 amino acids. V lost 3 bases to trimming and J lost 6 bases; unmatched junction nucleotides: 5. The CDR3 here is CASSLGLAGGPFNEQFF. The CDR3 nucleotides are TGTGCCAGCAGTTTGGGACTAGCGGGAGGGCCTTTCAATGAGCAGTTCTTC.

V usage is TRBV5-1 and J usage is TRBJ2-1; 9 nucleotides align to TRBD1. Germline lookup yields CDR1 SGHRS and CDR2 YFSETQ. The CDR3 runs to 15 residues. V shed 0 bases, J shed 4 bases, and the junction held 2 bases outside the gene matches. CDR3 region: CASSLETGGYNEQFF. CDR3 DNA sequence: TGCGCCAGCAGCTTGGAGACAGGGGGGTACAATGAGCAGTTCTTC.

This clonotype was observed many times. CDR3 loop: CASSFQGQLTSLNQPQHF. CDR3 nucleotides: TGTGCCAGCAGTTTCCAGGGACAGCTTACTAGCCTCAATCAGCCCCAGCATTTT. The chain is built from TRBV12-3 or TRBV12-4 and TRBJ1-5, with 7 bases that match TRBD1. Trimming took 3 bases from V and 3 from J; bases not matched to a gene: 14. This CDR3 region has 18 residues.

This clonotype was seen more than once but under ten times. Germline and junction disagree at one end, which may indicate a read error. The V gene is TRBV7-2, the J gene TRBJ2-2, with TRBD1 identical over 10 bases. The CDR3 is made up of 16 amino acids. In germline, CDR1 is SGHTA, CDR2 FQGNSA. CDR3 sequence: CASSQDGGTGAGELFF. In DNA form, the CDR3 reads TGCGCCAGCAGCCAAGATGGGGGGACAGGGGCCGGGGAGCTGTTTTTT. The complete variable domain, with remaining parts taken from reference TRBV7-2 and TRBJ2-2, reads GAGVSQSPSNKVTEKGKDVELRCDPISGHTALYWYRQSLGQGLEFLIYFQGNSAPDKSGLPSDRFSAERTGGSVSTLTIQRTQQEDSAVYLCASSQDGGTGAGELFFGEGSRLTVL.

This clonotype has a count of ten or more. The J gene is TRBJ2-5, the V gene TRBV28; D perhaps matches TRBD2 (6 bases). The CDR3 totals 16 residues. V was clipped by 6 bases and J by 0 bases, with 17 bases between them. CDR1 is MDHEN and CDR2 is SYDVKM in the germline V gene. CDR3 sequence: CASSPTGTPYQETQYF. The CDR3 DNA reads TGTGCCAGCAGCCCAACCGGGACTCCGTACCAAGAGACCCAGTACTTC.

The CDR3 loop is CAWCPDSLGETQYF. The CDR3 DNA follows: TGTGCCTGGTGCCCCGACAGTTTGGGAGAGACCCAGTACTTC. The rearrangement uses TRBV30 and TRBJ2-5, with TRBD1 as a possible D gene (5 bases). Trimming removed 5 bases at V and 4 bases at J, with 17 bases between. This CDR3 has 14 amino acids. CDR1 and CDR2 (germline): GTSNPN, SVGIG (reference sequence).

Ten or more counts support this clonotype. CDR3 DNA: TGTGCCAGCAGTAACATCAATTACAATGAGCAGTTCTTC. Translating gives CASSNINYNEQFF. The chain has TRBV27 and TRBJ2-1; no clear D gene. In germline, CDR1 is MNHEY, CDR2 SMNVEV (reference sequence). The V gene lost 5 bases and the J gene lost 4 bases, with 9 bases spanning the gap. The CDR3 has 13 residues.

This clonotype was observed many times. CDR3 amino acids: CASSPNLGGFTDTQYF. CDR3 coding DNA: TGTGCCAGCAGCCCAAACCTGGGAGGGTTCACAGATACGCAGTATTTT. J is TRBJ2-3 and V is TRBV3-1; 7 bases are shared with TRBD2. The CDR3 has 16 amino acids. V was pared by 4 bases and J by 2 bases, with 9 bases of the junction left unmatched. Germline V gives CDR1 LGHDT, CDR2 YNNKEL (reference sequence).

This clonotype was counted many times. The V gene is TRBV20-1, the J gene TRBJ2-1, with D maybe TRBD2 (5 bases). Germline values: CDR1 DFQATT, CDR2 SNEGSKA (reference sequence). This CDR3 has 15 amino acids. Trimming removed 2 bases from V and 8 bases from J, with 19 bases in between. The CDR3, as DNA: TGCAGTGCTAGAAAGGCGGGCGGCCCTTTCGATGAGCAGTTCTTC. This gives the protein CSARKAGGPFDEQFF.

This clonotype was observed at least ten times. The chain combines TRBV7-2 with TRBJ2-7; D gene uncertain. This CDR3 contains 14 residues. The V end lost 1 base, the J end lost 5 bases, and 12 bases lay between the germline ends. In germline, CDR1 is SGHTA, CDR2 FQGNSA. The chain's CDR3 is CASSLGESYHEQYF. The CDR3 coding sequence is TGTGCCAGCAGCTTAGGCGAGTCATACCACGAGCAGTACTTC.

This clonotype was detected ten times or more. J is TRBJ2-7 and V is TRBV7-9; unclear D gene. Per germline, CDR1 SEHNR and CDR2 FQNEAQ (reference sequence). The germline V and J ends were trimmed by 5 bases and 6 bases, with 20 bases remaining between them. The CDR3 is 15 amino acids. The CDR3 is CASSPLSLPLGEQYF. The CDR3 DNA follows: TGTGCCAGCAGCCCGCTAAGTCTACCTCTGGGCGAGCAGTACTTC. The full variable domain, its missing parts supplied by reference TRBV7-9 and TRBJ2-7, is DTGVSQNPRHKITKRGQNVTFRCDPISEHNRLYWYRQTLGQGPEFLTYFQNEAQLEKSRLLSDRFSAERPKGSFSTLEIQRTEQGDSAMYLCASSPLSLPLGEQYFGPGTRLTVT.

The table lists this clonotype with many counts. The rearrangement links TRBV6-1 to TRBJ1-3; D is undetermined. CDR1 MNHNS and CDR2 SASEGT come from the germline V gene. Between the trimmed V and J ends, which lost 8 bases and 0 bases, there was a span of 11 bases. The CDR3 has 14 residues. The CDR3 region is CASGNSLSGNTIYF. The CDR3 DNA is TGTGCCAGCGGGAATAGCCTCTCTGGAAACACCATATATTTT.

V usage is TRBV3-1 and J usage is TRBJ2-7, with 8 bases lining up with TRBD1. The CDR3 extends over 13 amino acids. V gave up 6 bases and J gave up 6 bases; unmatched junction bases: 7. Germline assignment: CDR1 LGHDT and CDR2 YNNKEL (reference sequence). The CDR3: CASRYEQGGEQYF. Written as DNA, the CDR3 is TGTGCCAGCAGGTACGAACAGGGGGGCGAGCAGTACTTC.

This clonotype came up many times. CDR3 protein: CASRTGTTSYEQYF. CDR3 sequence (DNA): TGTGCCAGCAGAACCGGGACTACCTCCTACGAGCAGTACTTC. The chain combines TRBV12-3 or TRBV12-4 with TRBJ2-7; TRBD2 matches at 7 bases. V lost 6 bases, J lost 0 bases, and 5 bases stayed unmatched. The CDR3 contains 14 residues.

This chain links TRBV12-3 or TRBV12-4 with TRBJ1-2; D is possibly TRBD1 (6 bases). The CDR3 sequence is 14 residues long. V was trimmed by 4 bases and J by 4 bases, leaving 13 bases between them. The CDR3 loop is CASSSVGGIYGYTF. Written as DNA, the CDR3 is TGTGCCAGCAGTTCCGTAGGGGGGATCTATGGCTACACCTTC.

Ten or more counts support this clonotype. The chain combines TRBV27 with TRBJ2-7; 7 bases fit TRBD2. Losses at the gene ends were 7 bases for V and 1 base for J; bases not matched to a gene: 7. CDR1 MNHEY and CDR2 SMNVEV come from the germline V gene (reference sequence). The CDR3 sequence is 14 residues long. The CDR3 DNA sequence: TGTGCCAGCAAAAGCGGGGAGCATTCCTACGAGCAGTACTTC. Translated: CASKSGEHSYEQYF.